The clone carrying this T cell receptor beta chain was counted between two and nine times. The antigen is not known. The data derive from a study of early T cells in non-severe SARS-CoV-2 infection. Molecules of cDNA were individually given unique molecular identifiers that were attached to them. TCRdb re-called the 5' RACE reads with MiXCR, one entry per CDR3 protein. The sample lists 60,000 to 75,000 distinct CDR3 sequences, about 11% seen once, with approximately 6.4% in the top ten. Germline CDR1 reads SGHNT; CDR2 reads YENEEA. Between the trimmed V and J ends, which lost 5 bases and 5 bases, there was a span of 16 bases. This CDR3 is 14 amino acids long. Study-wide results and caveats: Using VDJdb, the matching emphasized anti-spike CD8 responses while missing private and CD4 specificities.

The specimen sequenced was whole blood. The genes are TRBV11-3 and TRBJ2-7, with D possibly being TRBD1 (6 bases). The receptor comes from an adult who was a healthcare worker with PCR-confirmed SARS-CoV-2 infection or an uninfected control (not recorded which). Written as DNA, the CDR3 is TGTGCCAGCAGCACCAACAGGGCCTCTCACGAGCAGTACTTC. Translating it yields CASSTNRASHEQYF.